Below, 23 T cell receptor beta chains from the same sample are listed, as sequenced in a study of T cells in Graves' hyperthyroidism and ophthalmopathy. RNA transcripts were the template for amplifying TCR beta CDR3 regions. First-round RT-PCR with HTBI primers amplified the TCR CDR3 region. TCRdb reprocessed the multiplex PCR reads with MiXCR, giving one entry per CDR3 protein. The table includes some 490,000 distinct CDR3 sequences, roughly a sixth detected once. The sample consisted of blood. The receptors were sampled from a woman between 25 and 40 years old with Graves' ophthalmopathy.

The CDR3 DNA reads TGCAGCGTGGGGACTAGCGGGAGCACCGGGGAGCTGTTTTTT. Translating gives CSVGTSGSTGELFF. The chain carries TRBV29-1 and TRBJ2-2; 14 bases are shared with TRBD2. The CDR3 is made up of 14 amino acids. Germline V lookup: CDR1 SQVTM, CDR2 ANQGSEA. With 6 bases clipped from V and 4 bases from J, the junction kept 1 base outside the gene matches.

Concerning this clonotype: A much larger clone differs by one base, so this may be a read error. The chain recombines TRBV28 with TRBJ2-3; possibly TRBD1 or TRBD2 for D (6 bases each). V lost 4 bases and J 3 bases, leaving 14 bases between the germline ends. The CDR3 length is 15 residues. From germline, CDR1 is MDHEN and CDR2 SYDVKM. The CDR3 loop reads CASSSQGRGTDTQYF. The CDR3 DNA follows: TGTGCCAGCAGTTCACAGGGACGGGGGACAGATACGCAGTATTTT.

This clonotype was detected ten times or more. The V gene is TRBV20-1, the J gene TRBJ2-7; TRBD2 is a possible D gene (6 bases). Germline CDR1 reads DFQATT; CDR2 reads SNEGSKA (reference sequence). This CDR3 comprises 16 residues. Trimming pared 2 bases from V and 0 bases from J, leaving 17 bases between. The CDR3 loop is CSARYKSGVGSYEQYF. CDR3 DNA: TGCAGTGCTAGATATAAGTCGGGGGTAGGCTCCTACGAGCAGTACTTC.

This clonotype was detected many times. This CDR3 reads CASSGDGLLRGQYF. CDR3 bases: TGTGCCAGCAGCGGGGACGGCTTACTACGAGGGCAGTACTTC. This chain joins TRBV7-2 and TRBJ2-7; either TRBD1 or TRBD2 may fit D (5 bases each). With 5 bases removed from V and 9 bases from J, the gap between germline ends came to 20 bases. CDR1 and CDR2 (germline): SGHTA, FQGNSA. CDR3 size: 14 residues.

This clonotype was counted only a few times. This chain connects TRBV12-3 or TRBV12-4 to TRBJ2-6; TRBD1 might be the D (5 bases). Trimming removed 5 bases at V and 17 bases at J, with 13 bases between. There are 11 residues in the CDR3. CDR3 nucleotides: TGTGCCAGCAGTCGCCAGGGCCCCGTGACTTTC. Amino acid sequence: CASSRQGPVTF.

The chain carries TRBV28 and TRBJ2-3; 10 nucleotides agree with TRBD2. V was clipped by 5 bases and J by 1 base; unmatched bases: 6. This CDR3 contains 16 residues. Per germline, CDR1 MDHEN and CDR2 SYDVKM. The CDR3, as DNA: TGTGCCAGCAGTCCTTGGACTAGCGGAGGCACAGATACGCAGTATTTT. Its translation: CASSPWTSGGTDTQYF.

This clonotype appeared many times. V and J are TRBV7-9 and TRBJ2-3; D ambiguous. Trimming removed 4 bases at V and 2 bases at J, with 7 bases between. The CDR3 totals 13 residues. Germline CDR1 SEHNR, CDR2 FQNEAQ (reference sequence). CDR3 sequence (DNA): TGTGCCAGCAGCTCCTCTTACACAGATACGCAGTATTTT. This encodes CASSSSYTDTQYF.

The chain has TRBV28 and TRBJ1-5; unclear D gene. Germline V lookup: CDR1 MDHEN, CDR2 SYDVKM. This CDR3 contains 12 residues. The V gene lost 6 bases and the J gene lost 6 bases, with 9 bases spanning the gap. The CDR3 sequence: CASSQFPQPQHF. The CDR3 region has the DNA TGTGCCAGCAGCCAATTCCCTCAGCCCCAGCATTTT.

This clonotype was counted ten times or more. This chain links TRBV5-1 with TRBJ2-3, with D perhaps matching TRBD1 (6 bases). Germline values: CDR1 SGHRS, CDR2 YFSETQ. V shed 2 bases and J shed 0 bases, with 13 bases lying between them. The CDR3 consists of 16 residues. In DNA form, the CDR3 reads TGCGCCAGCAGCTTTGATGGACAGTTTAGCACAGATACGCAGTATTTT. Its translation is CASSFDGQFSTDTQYF.

This clonotype was recorded a few times. The chain combines TRBV7-6 with TRBJ2-5; tentative D call: TRBD1 (6 bases). Germline V gene lookup returns CDR1 SGHVS and CDR2 FNYEAQ. V lost 3 bases, J lost 6 bases, and 14 bases lay in between. The CDR3 runs to 14 residues. CDR3 amino acids: CASSFGGWGKTQYF. CDR3 nucleotides: TGTGCCAGCAGCTTTGGGGGCTGGGGAAAGACCCAGTACTTC. The entire variable domain, with the rest obtained from reference TRBV7-6 and TRBJ2-5, is as follows: GAGVSQSPRYKVTKRGQDVALRCDPISGHVSLYWYRQALGQGPEFLTYFNYEAQQDKSGLPNDRFSAERPEGSISTLTIQRTEQRDSAMYRCASSFGGWGKTQYFGPGTRLLVL.

V gene TRBV19 combines with J gene TRBJ1-1, with D possibly being TRBD1 (6 bases). This CDR3 region has 14 residues. Germline assignment: CDR1 LNHDA and CDR2 SQIVND (reference sequence). Trimming stripped 5 bases from V and 1 base from J, with 11 bases between. This CDR3 reads CASSPQTGNTEAFF. The CDR3 DNA is TGTGCCAGTAGTCCCCAGACAGGGAACACTGAAGCTTTCTTT.

The sample holds a few counts of this clonotype. The rearrangement uses TRBV20-1 and TRBJ2-5; TRBD2 agrees at 13 bases. CDR3 length: 15 amino acids. Germline CDR1 is DFQATT and CDR2 is SNEGSKA (reference sequence). V trimming: 6 bases; J trimming: 5 bases; junction bases outside the gene matches: 9. The DNA for the CDR3 is TGCAGTGCCCTAGCCCCGGGACTAGCGGGGGAGACCCAGTACTTC. Translating it yields CSALAPGLAGETQYF.

The V and J genes are TRBV7-8 and TRBJ2-2, with TRBD2 matching 12 bases. Germline values: CDR1 SGHVS, CDR2 FQNEAQ. V shed 1 base and J 5 bases; nucleotides not matched to a gene: 8. The CDR3 consists of 18 residues. DNA for the CDR3: TGTGCCAGCAGCTTAGACTCCAGACTAGCGGGAGTTACCGGGGAGCTGTTTTTT. Its translation: CASSLDSRLAGVTGELFF.

This clonotype was seen just once. Since a much larger clone is just one base distant, this may be a read error. This rearrangement joins TRBV12-3 or TRBV12-4 to TRBJ2-1; D possibly corresponds to TRBD1 (6 bases). V was shortened by 4 bases and J by 10 bases, with 17 bases between the two germline ends. There are 14 residues in the CDR3. The CDR3 DNA reads as TGTGCCAGCAGTTCCACCGGGACATTGTACGAGCAGTTCTTC. As protein: CASSSTGTLYEQFF.

This clonotype occurred a few times. This rearrangement joins TRBV28 to TRBJ2-3, with 8 nucleotides matching TRBD1. Germline assignment: CDR1 MDHEN and CDR2 SYDVKM. J gave up 1 base and V 5 bases, and 11 bases lay outside the gene matches. The CDR3 runs to 17 residues. The chain's CDR3 is CASSPRAGGYGTDTQYF. Here the CDR3 DNA reads TGTGCCAGCAGTCCAAGGGCAGGGGGCTACGGCACAGATACGCAGTATTTT.

This clonotype has at least ten counts. The chain carries TRBV12-3 or TRBV12-4 and TRBJ1-6; D perhaps matches TRBD1 (6 bases). The germline V and J ends were trimmed by 3 bases and 7 bases, with 10 bases remaining between them. This CDR3 is built from 14 residues. DNA for the CDR3: TGTGCCAGCAGTTTGGTCCAGGGGAATTCACCCCTCCACTTT. The encoded protein is CASSLVQGNSPLHF.

At least ten counts were recorded for this clonotype. The chain employs TRBV5-1 and TRBJ2-7, with no clear D. CDR1 is SGHRS, CDR2 YFSETQ, per germline. With 0 bases removed from V and 0 bases from J, the gap between germline ends came to 10 bases. The CDR3 length is 15 residues. In DNA form, the CDR3 reads TGCGCCAGCAGCTTGGGTGACACCGCCTCCTACGAGCAGTACTTC. Encoded protein: CASSLGDTASYEQYF.

This rearrangement joins TRBV5-1 to TRBJ2-7, with 13 bases aligning to TRBD2. The germline V gene encodes CDR1 SGHRS and CDR2 YFSETQ. The J segment lost 3 bases and the V segment lost 0 bases, leaving 6 bases of the junction unmatched. The CDR3 has 17 residues. The CDR3 DNA is TGCGCCAGCAGCTTGGAGGGACTAGCGGGACTACTCTACGAGCAGTACTTC. Translated: CASSLEGLAGLLYEQYF.

This clonotype was detected a few times. V and J are TRBV7-9 and TRBJ2-3; D is unresolved. Germline loops: CDR1 SEHNR, CDR2 FQNEAQ (reference sequence). Trimming removed 1 base at V and 0 bases at J, with 8 bases between. This CDR3 spans 15 amino acids. The CDR3 DNA reads TGTGCCAGCAGCTTAGTAACAGTTAGCACAGATACGCAGTATTTT. This gives the protein CASSLVTVSTDTQYF.

A few counts support this clonotype. A single base separates this from a much larger clone, so it may be a read error. The chain uses TRBV2 and TRBJ2-1; the match to TRBD2 covers 15 bases. The CDR3 sequence is 17 residues long. With 9 bases clipped from V and 3 bases from J, the junction kept 9 bases outside the gene matches. Germline CDR1 and CDR2: SNHLY and FYNNEI. CDR3 in amino acids: CARQPGLAGGFYNEQFF. CDR3 nucleotide sequence: TGTGCCAGACAACCGGGACTAGCGGGAGGCTTCTACAATGAGCAGTTCTTC.

The chain couples TRBV6-2 or TRBV6-3 to TRBJ1-5, with 8 bases aligning to TRBD1. The germline V gene encodes CDR1 MNHEY and CDR2 SVGEGT. CDR3 length: 17 residues. Trimming cost V 6 bases and J 0 bases; bases outside gene matches: 10. The CDR3 DNA reads TGTGCCAGCAGGCGGACAGGGAGTTTTTATAGCAATCAGCCCCAGCATTTT. Protein: CASRRTGSFYSNQPQHF.

V is TRBV24-1 and J is TRBJ2-4, with 8 bases aligning to TRBD1. Germline-derived CDR1 and CDR2 are KGHDR and SFDVKD. V gave up 4 bases and J gave up 4 bases; unmatched junction bases: 11. The length of the CDR3 is 17 residues. The CDR3 region is CATSDGGQGRKKNIQYF. CDR3 nucleotide sequence: TGTGCCACCAGTGACGGAGGACAGGGTCGGAAGAAAAACATTCAGTACTTC.

In this sample, this clonotype turned up a few times. This chain links TRBV25-1 with TRBJ2-7; 7 bases line up with TRBD1. The CDR3 consists of 14 residues. V was clipped by 1 base and J by 2 bases; unmatched bases: 2. CDR1 and CDR2 (germline): MGHDK, SYGVNS. The CDR3 protein is CASSESQGTYEQYF. The CDR3 nucleotides are TGTGCCAGCAGTGAATCACAGGGGACCTACGAGCAGTACTTC.